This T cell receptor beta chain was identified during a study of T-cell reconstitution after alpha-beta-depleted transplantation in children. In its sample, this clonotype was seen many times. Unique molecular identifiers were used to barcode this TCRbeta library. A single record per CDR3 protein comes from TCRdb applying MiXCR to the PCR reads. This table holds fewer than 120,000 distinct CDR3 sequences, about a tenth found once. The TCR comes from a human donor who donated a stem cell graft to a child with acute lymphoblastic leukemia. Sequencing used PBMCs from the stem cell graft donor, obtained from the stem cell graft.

The DNA of the CDR3 is TGTGCCAGCAGTGACGGACCTTCCACTGAAGCTTTCTTT. The encoded protein is CASSDGPSTEAFF. V is TRBV12-3 or TRBV12-4 and J is TRBJ1-1; D is undetermined. The V end lost 5 bases, the J end lost 4 bases, and 11 bases lay between the germline ends. The CDR3 loop spans 13 amino acids.